What follows is one T cell receptor beta chain and its context. Individuals drawn from 24 US areas were roughly 18 to 89 years old. Participants had their cohort set by participant-reported clinical history. Resolution of symptoms, clearance, or two negative PCRs was present in recovered Cohort 3 donors. This specimen belongs to a study of blood T cell repertoires in COVID-19. The CDR3 is 13 residues long. V lost 6 bases, J lost 5 bases, and 11 bases lay in between. CDR1 is SGHTA, CDR2 FQGNSA, per germline. Authors' processing steps: Nucleated cell number was recorded as an estimate derived from reference gene primer amplification. Only in-frame clones appear in the TCRdb table, and some are missing; sequencing was by immunoSEQ multiplex PCR. V and J calls and clone size are given by that table; D and trimming were obtained from the DNA. The sample contains roughly 350,000 clones, more than 85% of which appear only once.

This sequence joins TRBV7-2 and TRBJ2-1; the D gene is possibly TRBD2 (6 bases). The TCR comes from a young woman who had recovered from COVID-19. Source material: PBMCs or T cells enriched from blood (not recorded which). In nucleotides, the CDR3 is TGTGCCAGCAGTCCCTGGGGGGACAATGAGCAGTTCTTC. Protein sequence: CASSPWGDNEQFF.